This TCR beta chain was sequenced in a study of radiotherapy plus CTLA-4 blockade in lung cancer. Study overall: Around 18% of enrolled patients responded objectively, and approximately 34% had disease control.

Points from the study as a whole: Reported findings show early blood T cell clone dynamics, with interferon-beta, best predicted response. Tumor-origin TCR clones grew in blood after radiotherapy plus ipilimumab.

Focal radiation plus CTLA-4 blockade with ipilimumab was administered to patients who had chemo-refractory metastatic non-small-cell lung cancer. Some clones are missing from TCRdb's copy, which holds only in-frame ones; the method was immunoSEQ multiplex PCR. The table lists fewer than 100,000 clones, around 86% of them singletons. The CDR3 consists of 13 residues. Looked up from germline, CDR1 is MNHEY and CDR2 is SVGAGI. The V end lost 4 bases, the J end lost 7 bases, and 13 bases lay between the germline ends. As for this clone: Antigen specificity is unknown.

The clonotype was recovered from a human donor with non-small cell lung cancer who had stable disease on radiotherapy plus ipilimumab. The rearrangement uses TRBV6-5 and TRBJ1-2; no clear D. The sequences come from peripheral blood, collected from a patient treated with radiotherapy plus ipilimumab. CDR3 region: CASSSGLPSGYTF. CDR3 DNA sequence: TGTGCCAGCAGTTCAGGACTGCCTAGTGGCTACACCTTC.